The rows below give T cell receptor beta chains drawn from one sample of a study of cytomegalovirus exposure and HLA in healthy donors. Libraries were prepared by immunoSEQ multiplex PCR; TCRdb keeps only in-frame clonotypes and omits some of them. The sample includes about 170,000 clones, approximately 80% of them seen just once. What was sequenced was PBMCs. The source is a woman between 18 and 30 years old in good health and CMV-seronegative. Each CDR3 is given with its conserved first and last residue. A D gene is named only where the DNA matches it firmly. Rows give clone size only sometimes, using once, few, many, or a class for an expanded clone.

TRBJ1-5 | TRBD1 | TRBV5-1 | - | CASSLTGEDQPQHF | TGCGCCAGCAGCTTGACAGGGGAGGATCAGCCCCAGCATTTT
TRBJ1-5 | - | TRBV5-1 | - | CASSLVSGANQPQHF | TGCGCCAGCAGCTTGGTTTCAGGGGCCAATCAGCCCCAGCATTTT
TRBJ1-5 | TRBD1 | TRBV15 | - | CATSREVTGESPQHF | TGTGCCACCAGCAGAGAGGTGACAGGGGAAAGCCCCCAGCATTTT
TRBJ2-7 | TRBD2 | TRBV18 | - | CASSPAYLAGVLSYEQYF | TGTGCCAGCTCACCAGCTTATTTAGCGGGCGTCCTGAGTTACGAGCAGTACTTC
TRBJ2-1 | TRBD2 | TRBV5-6 | - | CASSVRLASINEQFF | TGTGCCAGCAGCGTACGACTAGCGAGTATCAATGAGCAGTTCTTC
TRBJ2-5 | - | TRBV28 | - | CASSQNRALQETQYF | TGTGCCAGCAGTCAAAACAGGGCCCTCCAAGAGACCCAGTACTTC
TRBJ2-3 | TRBD1 | TRBV10-3 | - | CAIGAGGATDTQYF | TGTGCCATCGGAGCAGGGGGCGCCACAGATACGCAGTATTTT
TRBJ1-1 | TRBD1 | TRBV10-3 | few | CAISPGQDMNTEAFF | TGTGCCATCAGCCCGGGACAGGACATGAACACTGAAGCTTTCTTT
TRBJ2-7 | TRBD2 | TRBV27 | - | CASSTRTSGNYEQYF | TGTGCCAGCAGTACCCGGACTAGCGGAAACTACGAGCAGTACTTC
TRBJ2-4 | - | TRBV28 | few | CASRAGQLAKNIQYF | TGTGCCAGCAGGGCGGGACAGCTAGCCAAAAACATTCAGTACTTC
TRBJ2-7 | - | TRBV7-9 | - | CASSSQIFFGYEQYF | TGTGCCAGCAGCTCACAGATTTTCTTCGGCTACGAGCAGTACTTC